These 3 T cell receptor beta chains originate from one sample sequenced in a study of regulatory T cells in long-lasting Graves disease. Construction of the TCR beta libraries employed iRepertoire HTBI primers in conjunction with Arm-PCR of CDR3 regions. TCRdb recomputed calls from the multiplex PCR reads with MiXCR, one row per CDR3 protein. The sample contains roughly 500,000 distinct CDR3 sequences, about 12% of which appear only once. The time point here: newly diagnosed GD, antithyroid drugs for less than 3 months. Extracted PBMC RNA gave rise to the TCR library. This sample also belongs to another study, concerning T cells in Graves' hyperthyroidism and ophthalmopathy.

The input for sequencing was peripheral blood mononuclear cells (PBMCs), taken at new diagnosis, from a patient treated with antithyroid drugs. These receptors all come from a woman in her twenties or thirties with Graves disease.

This clonotype was detected ten times or more. The V gene is TRBV6-1, the J gene TRBJ1-4, with D unclear. Trimming removed 10 bases from V and 8 bases from J, with 11 bases in between. The V gene's germline CDR1 is MNHNS and CDR2 SASEGT. This CDR3 region has 11 residues. CDR3 residues: CATTFLEKLFF. The CDR3 bases are TGTGCCACCACCTTCCTCGAAAAACTGTTTTTT.

This clonotype was seen more than once but under ten times. This may be a read error: a much more frequent sequence differs by one nucleotide. This chain connects TRBV18 to TRBJ2-4, with no clear D. The CDR3 runs 12 residues. The germline V gene has CDR1 KGHSH and CDR2 LQKENI. Trimming stripped 4 bases from V and 13 bases from J, with 14 bases between. Here the CDR3 DNA reads TGTGCCAGCTCACTACTTAACAATGAGCAGTACTTC. Amino acids: CASSLLNNEQYF.

About this clonotype itself: One junction end disagrees with the germline gene, perhaps due to a read error. This chain links TRBV20-1 with TRBJ2-1, with 7 bases identical to TRBD2. The CDR3 is 14 residues long. Germline lookup yields CDR1 DFQATT and CDR2 SNEGSKA (reference sequence). The CDR3 here is CSSRDGGSYNEQFF. Written as DNA, the CDR3 is TGCAGTTCTAGAGACGGCGGGAGCTACAATGAGCAGTTCTTC.